The T cell receptor (beta chain) described here comes from a study of T cell responses to AZD1222 COVID-19 vaccine. Study-wide results and caveats: CD4 TCRs associated with vaccination spanned spike, dominating at 160-218 and 743-854. Clonal diversity was possibly underestimated; the donors were predominantly white British and more often female. Rises in breadth and depth of Spike-specific TCRs came after two AZD1222 doses.

About this clone itself: Antigen: not known.

Libraries were prepared by immunoSEQ multiplex PCR; TCRdb keeps only in-frame clonotypes and omits some of them. The sample carries some 180,000 clones, about 93% recorded once. The CDR3 runs 15 residues. Germline loops: CDR1 LNHDA, CDR2 SQIVND (reference sequence). With 3 bases clipped from V and 2 bases from J, the junction kept 2 bases outside the gene matches. This sequence joins TRBV19 and TRBJ1-5; 9 nucleotides line up with TRBD1. The specimen comprised peripheral blood, sampled 28 days after the second AZD1222 dose. The sequence derives from an adult who received the AZD1222 COVID-19 vaccine. The CDR3 nucleotides are TGTGCCAGTAGTATCAGGACAGGGGGCAATCAGCCCCAGCATTTT. Protein product: CASSIRTGGNQPQHF.